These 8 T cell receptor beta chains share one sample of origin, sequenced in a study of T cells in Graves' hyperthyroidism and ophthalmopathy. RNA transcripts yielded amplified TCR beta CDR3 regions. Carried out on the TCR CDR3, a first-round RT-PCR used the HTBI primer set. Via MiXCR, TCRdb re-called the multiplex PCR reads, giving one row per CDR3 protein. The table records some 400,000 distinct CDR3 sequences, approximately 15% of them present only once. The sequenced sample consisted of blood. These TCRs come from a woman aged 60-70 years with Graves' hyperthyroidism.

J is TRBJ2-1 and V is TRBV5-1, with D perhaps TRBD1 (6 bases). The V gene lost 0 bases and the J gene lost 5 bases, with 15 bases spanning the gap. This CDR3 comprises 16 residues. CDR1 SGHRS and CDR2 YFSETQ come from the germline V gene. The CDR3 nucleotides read TGCGCCAGCAGCTTGGCCGGGGCAGGGGCGGACAATGAGCAGTTCTTC. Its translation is CASSLAGAGADNEQFF.

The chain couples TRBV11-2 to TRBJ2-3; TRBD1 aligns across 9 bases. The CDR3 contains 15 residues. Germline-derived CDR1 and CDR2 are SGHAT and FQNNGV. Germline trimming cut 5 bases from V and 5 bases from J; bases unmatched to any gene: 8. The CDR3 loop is CASSGPGQGRDTQYF. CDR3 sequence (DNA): TGTGCCAGCAGCGGTCCGGGACAGGGAAGAGATACGCAGTATTTT.

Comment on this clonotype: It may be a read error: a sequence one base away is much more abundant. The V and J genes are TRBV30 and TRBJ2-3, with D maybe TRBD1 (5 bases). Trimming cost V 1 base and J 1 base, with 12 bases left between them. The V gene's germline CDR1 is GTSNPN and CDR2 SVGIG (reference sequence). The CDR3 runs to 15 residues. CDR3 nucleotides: TGTGCCTGGAGTGCCCGGACATCCCGCACAGATACGCAGTATTTT. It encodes CAWSARTSRTDTQYF. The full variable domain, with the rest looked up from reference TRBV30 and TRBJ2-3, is SQTIHQWPATLVQPVGSPLSLECTVEGTSNPNLYWYRQAAGRGLQLLFYSVGIGQISSEVPQNLSASRPQDRQFILSSKKLLLSDSGFYLCAWSARTSRTDTQYFGPGTRLTVL.

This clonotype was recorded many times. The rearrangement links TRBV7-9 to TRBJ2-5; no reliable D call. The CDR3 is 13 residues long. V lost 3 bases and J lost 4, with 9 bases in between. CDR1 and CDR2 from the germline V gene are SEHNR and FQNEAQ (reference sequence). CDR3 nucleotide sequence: TGTGCCAGCAGCTTGGATCTGGGAGAGACCCAGTACTTC. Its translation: CASSLDLGETQYF.

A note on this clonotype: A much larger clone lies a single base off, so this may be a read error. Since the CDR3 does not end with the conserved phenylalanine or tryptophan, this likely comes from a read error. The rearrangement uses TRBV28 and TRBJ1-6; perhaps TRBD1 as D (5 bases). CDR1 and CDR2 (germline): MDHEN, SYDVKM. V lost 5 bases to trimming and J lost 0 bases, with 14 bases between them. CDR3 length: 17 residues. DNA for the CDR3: TGTGCCAGCAGTCGAGGGGACCCCGGCTCCTATAATTCACCCCTCCACTAT. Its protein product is CASSRGDPGSYNSPLHY.

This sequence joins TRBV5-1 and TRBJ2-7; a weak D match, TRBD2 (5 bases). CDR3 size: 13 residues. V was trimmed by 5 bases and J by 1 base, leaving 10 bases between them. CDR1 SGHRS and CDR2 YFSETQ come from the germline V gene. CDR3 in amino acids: CASRVEGSYEQYF. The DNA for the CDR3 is TGCGCCAGCAGAGTCGAGGGATCCTACGAGCAGTACTTC. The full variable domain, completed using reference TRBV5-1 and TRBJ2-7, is KAGVTQTPRYLIKTRGQQVTLSCSPISGHRSVSWYQQTPGQGLQFLFEYFSETQRNKGNFPGRFSGRQFSNSRSEMNVSTLELGDSALYLCASRVEGSYEQYFGPGTRLTVT.

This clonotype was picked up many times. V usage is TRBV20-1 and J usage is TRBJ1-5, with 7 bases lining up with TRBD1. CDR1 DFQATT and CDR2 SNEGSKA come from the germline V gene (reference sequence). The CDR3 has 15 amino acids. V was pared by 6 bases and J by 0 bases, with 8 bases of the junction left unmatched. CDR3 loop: CSANPGTASNQPQHF. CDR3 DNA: TGCAGTGCAAACCCGGGGACAGCTAGCAATCAGCCCCAGCATTTT.

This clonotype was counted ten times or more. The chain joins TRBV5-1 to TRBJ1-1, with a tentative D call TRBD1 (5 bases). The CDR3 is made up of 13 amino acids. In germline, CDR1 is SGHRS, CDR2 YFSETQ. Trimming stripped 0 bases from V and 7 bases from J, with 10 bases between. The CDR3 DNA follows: TGCGCCAGCAGCTTGGCGGGGGGAAATGAAGCTTTCTTT. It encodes CASSLAGGNEAFF.